The clone carrying this T cell receptor (beta chain) was seen a handful of times. The antigen is undetermined. The data originate from a study of identical twins. Points from the study as a whole: For out-of-frame beta sequences, excess twin sharing was weaker. Zero-insertion analyses might be partly confounded by invariant T cells like MAIT and iNKT. Researchers reported excess low generation probability among twin-shared out-of-frame alpha sequences.

Unique molecular identifiers were present on the cDNA, and a universal primer site came from template switching. TCRdb ran MiXCR on the 5' RACE reads and lists one entry per CDR3 protein. The sample includes 500,000 or so distinct CDR3 sequences, approximately 15% of them seen just once. This same sample was also part of a study on yellow fever vaccine responses in identical twins.

The material sequenced was CD4+ T cells sorted from blood. This sequence originates from a woman between 18 and 29 years old in good health.

The DNA of the CDR3 is TGTGCCACCAGTGACCCTACAGACAGGGGAGACTACAATGAGCAGTTCTTC. Amino acid sequence: CATSDPTDRGDYNEQFF. The chain recombines TRBV24-1 with TRBJ2-1; 8 bases match TRBD1. J lost 3 bases, V lost 4 bases, and 10 bases had no gene match. Germline V gene lookup returns CDR1 KGHDR and CDR2 SFDVKD. This CDR3 has 17 residues.